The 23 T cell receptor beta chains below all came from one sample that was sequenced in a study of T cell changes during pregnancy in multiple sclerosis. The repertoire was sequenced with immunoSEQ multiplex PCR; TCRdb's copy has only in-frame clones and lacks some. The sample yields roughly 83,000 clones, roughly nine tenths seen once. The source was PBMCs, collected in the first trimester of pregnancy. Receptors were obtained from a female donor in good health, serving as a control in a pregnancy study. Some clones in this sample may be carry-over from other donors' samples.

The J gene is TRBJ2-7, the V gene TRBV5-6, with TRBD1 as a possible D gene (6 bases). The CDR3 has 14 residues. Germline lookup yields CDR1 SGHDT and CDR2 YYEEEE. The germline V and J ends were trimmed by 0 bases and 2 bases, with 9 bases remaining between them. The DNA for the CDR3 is TGTGCCAGCAGCTTGGGGGACACCACCTACGAGCAGTACTTC. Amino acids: CASSLGDTTYEQYF.

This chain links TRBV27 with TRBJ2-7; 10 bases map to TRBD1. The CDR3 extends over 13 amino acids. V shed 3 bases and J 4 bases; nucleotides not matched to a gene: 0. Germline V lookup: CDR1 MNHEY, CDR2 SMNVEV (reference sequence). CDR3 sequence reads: CASSLDRGYEQYF. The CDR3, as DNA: TGTGCCAGCAGTTTGGACAGGGGGTACGAGCAGTACTTC.

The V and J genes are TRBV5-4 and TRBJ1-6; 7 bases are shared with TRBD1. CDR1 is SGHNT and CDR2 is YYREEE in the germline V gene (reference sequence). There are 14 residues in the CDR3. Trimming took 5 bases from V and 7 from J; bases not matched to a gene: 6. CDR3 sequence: CASSFGTANSPLHF. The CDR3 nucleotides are TGTGCCAGCAGTTTCGGGACAGCCAATTCACCCCTCCACTTT. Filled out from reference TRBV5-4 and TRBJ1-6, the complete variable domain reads ETGVTQSPTHLIKTRGQQVTLRCSSQSGHNTVSWYQQALGQGPQFIFQYYREEENGRGNFPPRFSGLQFPNYSSELNVNALELDDSALYLCASSFGTANSPLHFGNGTRLTVT.

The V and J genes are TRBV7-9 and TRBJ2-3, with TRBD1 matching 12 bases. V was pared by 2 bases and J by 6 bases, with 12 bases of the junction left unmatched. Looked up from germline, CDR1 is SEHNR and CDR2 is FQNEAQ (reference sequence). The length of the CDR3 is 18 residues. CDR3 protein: CASSLPPSGTGGRDTQYF. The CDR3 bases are TGTGCCAGCAGCTTACCACCTTCCGGGACAGGGGGCAGGGATACGCAGTATTTT.

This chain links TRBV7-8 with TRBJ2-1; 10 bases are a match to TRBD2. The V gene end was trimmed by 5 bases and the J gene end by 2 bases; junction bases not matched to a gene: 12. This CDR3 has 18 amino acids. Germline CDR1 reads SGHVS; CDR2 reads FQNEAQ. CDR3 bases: TGTGCCAGCAGCCGCCTAGCGGGGGAATGGGGCGCCTACAATGAGCAGTTCTTC. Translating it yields CASSRLAGEWGAYNEQFF.

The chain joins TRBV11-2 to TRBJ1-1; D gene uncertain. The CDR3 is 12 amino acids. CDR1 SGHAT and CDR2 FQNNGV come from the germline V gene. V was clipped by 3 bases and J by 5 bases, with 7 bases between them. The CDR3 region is CASSFGGTEAFF. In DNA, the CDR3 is TGTGCCAGCAGCTTCGGAGGAACTGAAGCTTTCTTT.

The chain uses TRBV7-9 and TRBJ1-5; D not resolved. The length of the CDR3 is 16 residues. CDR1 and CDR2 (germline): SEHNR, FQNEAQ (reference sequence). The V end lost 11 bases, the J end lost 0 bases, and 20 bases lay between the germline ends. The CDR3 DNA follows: TGTGCCTCACGAGGGCAGGCGTCTTATAGCAATCAGCCCCAGCATTTT. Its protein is CASRGQASYSNQPQHF.

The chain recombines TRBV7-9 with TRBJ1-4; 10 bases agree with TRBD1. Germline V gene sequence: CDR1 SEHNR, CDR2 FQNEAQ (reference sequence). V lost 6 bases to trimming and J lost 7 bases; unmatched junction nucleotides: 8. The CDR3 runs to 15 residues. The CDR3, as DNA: TGTGCCAGCAGTTCAACCGGGACAGGGGCTGAAAAACTGTTTTTT. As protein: CASSSTGTGAEKLFF.

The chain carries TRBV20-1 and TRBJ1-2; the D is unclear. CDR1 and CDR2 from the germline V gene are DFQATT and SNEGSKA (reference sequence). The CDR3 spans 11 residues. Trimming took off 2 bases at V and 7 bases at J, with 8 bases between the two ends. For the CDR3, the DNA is TGCAGTGCTAGAAAATTCGGTGGCTACACCTTC. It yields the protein CSARKFGGYTF.

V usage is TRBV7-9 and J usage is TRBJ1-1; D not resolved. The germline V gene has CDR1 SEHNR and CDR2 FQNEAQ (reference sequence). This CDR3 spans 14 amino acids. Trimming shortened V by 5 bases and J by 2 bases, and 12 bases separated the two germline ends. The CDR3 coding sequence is TGTGCCAGCAGCCCCGAACGGGAAAACACTGAAGCTTTCTTT. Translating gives CASSPERENTEAFF.

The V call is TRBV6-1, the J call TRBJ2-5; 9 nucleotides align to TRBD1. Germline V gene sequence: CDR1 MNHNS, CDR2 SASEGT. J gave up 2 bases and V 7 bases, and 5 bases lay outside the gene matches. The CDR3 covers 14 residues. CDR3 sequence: CASMPGQGQETQYF. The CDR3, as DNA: TGTGCCAGCATGCCGGGACAGGGACAAGAGACCCAGTACTTC.

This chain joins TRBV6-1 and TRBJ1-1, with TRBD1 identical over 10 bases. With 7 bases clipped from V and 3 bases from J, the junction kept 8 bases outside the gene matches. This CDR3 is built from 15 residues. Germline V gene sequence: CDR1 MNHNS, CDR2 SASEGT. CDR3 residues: CASTSGTGDDTEAFF. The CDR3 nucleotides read TGTGCCAGCACTTCCGGGACAGGGGACGACACTGAAGCTTTCTTT.

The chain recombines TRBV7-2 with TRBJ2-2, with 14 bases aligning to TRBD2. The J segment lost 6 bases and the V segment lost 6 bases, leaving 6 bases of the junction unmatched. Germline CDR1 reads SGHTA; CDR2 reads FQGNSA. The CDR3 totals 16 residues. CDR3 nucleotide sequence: TGTGCCAGCAGTTCTCCGACTAGCGGGAGGGCCGGGGAGCTGTTTTTT. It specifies CASSSPTSGRAGELFF.

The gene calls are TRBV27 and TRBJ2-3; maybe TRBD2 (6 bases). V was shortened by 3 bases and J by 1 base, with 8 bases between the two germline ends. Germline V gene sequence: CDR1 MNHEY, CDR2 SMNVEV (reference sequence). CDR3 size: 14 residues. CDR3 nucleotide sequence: TGTGCCAGCAGTTTGCGGGGCGGCACAGATACGCAGTATTTT. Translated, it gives CASSLRGGTDTQYF.

This CDR3 reads CASSLGLAGNEQFF. The DNA of the CDR3 is TGTGCCAGCAGCTTAGGACTAGCGGGCAATGAGCAGTTCTTC. The chain has TRBV7-3 and TRBJ2-1; 11 positions match TRBD2. The CDR3 runs to 14 residues. Germline V gene lookup returns CDR1 SGHTA and CDR2 FQGTGA. V lost 2 bases, J lost 6 bases, and 0 bases stayed unmatched.

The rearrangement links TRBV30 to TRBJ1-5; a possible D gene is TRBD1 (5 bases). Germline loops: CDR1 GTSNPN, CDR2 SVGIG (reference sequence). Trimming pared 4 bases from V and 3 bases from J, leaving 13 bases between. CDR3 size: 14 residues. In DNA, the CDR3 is TGTGCCTGGAAGTTGGGGCAGGTCAATCAGCCCCAGCATTTT. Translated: CAWKLGQVNQPQHF.

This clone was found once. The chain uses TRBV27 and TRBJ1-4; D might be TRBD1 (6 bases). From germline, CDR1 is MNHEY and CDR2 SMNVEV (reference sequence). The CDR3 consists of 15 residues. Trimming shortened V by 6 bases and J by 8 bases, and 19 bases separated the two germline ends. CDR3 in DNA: TGTGCCAGCAGCCCCCTCGGGGGGCCGGACGAAAAACTGTTTTTT. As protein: CASSPLGGPDEKLFF.

The CDR3 nucleotides read TGTGCCAGCAGCTTGGGTCCGGGACAGGGCTTCAATGAGCAGTTCTTC. Its protein is CASSLGPGQGFNEQFF. This chain links TRBV5-8 with TRBJ2-1, with 9 bases that match TRBD1. The CDR3 length is 16 residues. Trimming cost V 0 bases and J 6 bases; bases outside gene matches: 7. The germline CDR1 and CDR2 sequences are SGHTS and YDEGEE.

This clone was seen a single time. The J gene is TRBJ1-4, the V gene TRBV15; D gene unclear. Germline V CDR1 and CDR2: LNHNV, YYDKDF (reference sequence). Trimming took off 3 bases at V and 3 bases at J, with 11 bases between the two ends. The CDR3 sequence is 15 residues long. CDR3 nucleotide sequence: TGTGCCACCAGCAGTGTTGGGCTGGCTAATGAAAAACTGTTTTTT. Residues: CATSSVGLANEKLFF. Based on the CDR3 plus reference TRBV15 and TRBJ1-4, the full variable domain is DAMVIQNPRYQVTQFGKPVTLSCSQTLNHNVMYWYQQKSSQAPKLLFHYYDKDFNNEADTPDNFQSRRPNTSFCFLDIRSPGLGDTAMYLCATSSVGLANEKLFFGSGTQLSVL.

CDR3 sequence reads: CASSPVGSGPAGYEQYF. The CDR3 DNA is TGTGCCAGCAGTCCGGTAGGGTCGGGCCCTGCGGGTTACGAGCAGTACTTC. The chain employs TRBV28 and TRBJ2-7, with a tentative D call TRBD2 (5 bases). Trimming removed 5 bases from V and 4 bases from J, with 24 bases in between. The CDR3 has 17 amino acids. Germline V lookup: CDR1 MDHEN, CDR2 SYDVKM.

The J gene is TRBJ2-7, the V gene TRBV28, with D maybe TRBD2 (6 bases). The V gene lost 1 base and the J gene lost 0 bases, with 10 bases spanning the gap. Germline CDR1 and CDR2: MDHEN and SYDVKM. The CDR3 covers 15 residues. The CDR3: CASSLYGGNSYEQYF. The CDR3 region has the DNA TGTGCCAGCAGTTTATACGGGGGTAACTCCTACGAGCAGTACTTC.

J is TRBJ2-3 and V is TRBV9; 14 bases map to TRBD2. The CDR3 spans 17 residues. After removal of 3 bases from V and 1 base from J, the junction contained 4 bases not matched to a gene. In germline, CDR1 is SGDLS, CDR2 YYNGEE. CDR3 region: CASSAQTSGGGTDTQYF. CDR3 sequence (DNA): TGTGCCAGCAGCGCCCAGACTAGCGGGGGGGGCACAGATACGCAGTATTTT.

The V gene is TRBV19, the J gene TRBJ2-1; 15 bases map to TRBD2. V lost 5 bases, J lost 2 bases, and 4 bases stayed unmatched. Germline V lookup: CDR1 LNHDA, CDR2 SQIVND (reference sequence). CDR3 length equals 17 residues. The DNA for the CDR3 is TGTGCCAGTAGTCCCGGGACTAGCGGGGGGACCTACAATGAGCAGTTCTTC. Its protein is CASSPGTSGGTYNEQFF.